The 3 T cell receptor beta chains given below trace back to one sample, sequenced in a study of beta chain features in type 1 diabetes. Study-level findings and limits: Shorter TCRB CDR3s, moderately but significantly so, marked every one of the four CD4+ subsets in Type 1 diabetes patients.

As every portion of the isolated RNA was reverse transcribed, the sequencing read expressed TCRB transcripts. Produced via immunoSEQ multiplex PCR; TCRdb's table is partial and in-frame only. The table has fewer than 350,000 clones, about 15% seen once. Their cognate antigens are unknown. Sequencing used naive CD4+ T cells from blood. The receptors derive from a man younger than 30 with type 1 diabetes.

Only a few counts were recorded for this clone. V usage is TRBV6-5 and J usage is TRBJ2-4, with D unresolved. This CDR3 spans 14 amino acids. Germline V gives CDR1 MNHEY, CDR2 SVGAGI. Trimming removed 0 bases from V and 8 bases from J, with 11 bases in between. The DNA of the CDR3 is TGTGCCAGCAGTTACTCGGGCAGGCCGGACATTCAGTACTTC. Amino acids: CASSYSGRPDIQYF.

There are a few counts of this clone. The DNA for the CDR3 is TGCGCCAGCAGCTTGCGAGGGAACTATAATTCACCCCTCCACTTT. This encodes CASSLRGNYNSPLHF. This chain uses TRBV5-1 with TRBJ1-6, with no clear D. Germline V gene sequence: CDR1 SGHRS, CDR2 YFSETQ. Trimming left V 1 base short and J 3 bases short, with 8 bases between. The CDR3 length is 15 residues. The variable domain in full, with the rest retrieved from reference TRBV5-1 and TRBJ1-6, is KAGVTQTPRYLIKTRGQQVTLSCSPISGHRSVSWYQQTPGQGLQFLFEYFSETQRNKGNFPGRFSGRQFSNSRSEMNVSTLELGDSALYLCASSLRGNYNSPLHFGNGTRLTVT.

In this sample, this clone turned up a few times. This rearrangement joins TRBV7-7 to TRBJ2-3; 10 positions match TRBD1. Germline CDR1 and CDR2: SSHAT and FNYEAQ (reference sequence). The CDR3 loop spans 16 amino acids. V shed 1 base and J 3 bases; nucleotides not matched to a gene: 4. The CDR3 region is CASSLGQGATTDTQYF. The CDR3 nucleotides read TGTGCCAGCAGCTTAGGACAGGGGGCAACGACAGATACGCAGTATTTT.